This TCR beta chain was captured by sequencing in a study of human T cells and chemical hapten exposure. Study results and caveats: Since the donors had alopecia, their immune response may not be the same as that of healthy people.

Per germline, CDR1 SGHDT and CDR2 YYEEEE. Between the trimmed V and J ends, which lost 4 bases and 2 bases, there was a span of 11 bases. The CDR3 is 14 residues long. There are a few counts of this clonotype. What it binds is not known. Time point defined: pre-sensitization, week 0. Treatment specified: therapeutic diphenylcyclopropenone sensitization with weekly scalp DPC. TCRdb re-analysed the RACE reads in MiXCR, keeping a single row per CDR3 protein. In the table there are roughly 380,000 distinct CDR3 sequences, roughly 5.3% of which are singletons. This TCR derives from a woman aged 45-59 years with alopecia areata. Some clones in this sample may be carry-over from other donors' samples. The sequencing here drew on whole blood, taken in connection with sensitization to the hapten diphenylcyclopropenone (DPC). V is TRBV5-6 and J is TRBJ2-3; D unresolved. The CDR3 region has the DNA TGTGCCAGCAGCGGGTCGAGAGTCACAGATACGCAGTATTTT. Translating it yields CASSGSRVTDTQYF. Looking up the rest from reference TRBV5-6 and TRBJ2-3 gives the full variable domain: DAGVTQSPTHLIKTRGQQVTLRCSPKSGHDTVSWYQQALGQGPQFIFQYYEEEERQRGNFPDRFSGHQFPNYSSELNVNALLLGDSALYLCASSGSRVTDTQYFGPGTRLTVL.